This TCR beta chain was captured by sequencing in a study of Graves' ophthalmopathy and Graves' hyperthyroidism. Study details: Samples of peripheral blood were obtained at initial diagnosis, prior to treatment of any kind. Study findings and constraints: Blood was where most expanded thyroid clonotypes above 0.001 frequency also turned up.

This clonotype was seen repeatedly, ten times or more. Its matching antigen is unknown. Mismatch with germline at one junction end may stem from a read error. Amplified material comprised TCR beta CDR3 regions derived from RNA transcripts. In the first round, RT-PCR was carried out with HTBI primers, and a multiplex PCR formed the second round. TCRdb reprocessed the multiplex PCR reads via MiXCR and lists one record per CDR3 protein. The sample has hundreds of thousands of distinct CDR3 sequences, more than 40% seen once. Other autoimmune diseases, uncontrolled infections, pregnancy or lactation ruled patients out of participation. PBMCs were obtained from 10 ml of fresh peripheral blood. The CDR3 is 13 amino acids.

The receptor comes from an adult man with Graves' ophthalmopathy. The specimen sequenced was peripheral blood. The chain links TRBV12-3 or TRBV12-4 to TRBJ1-2; D perhaps matches TRBD1 (6 bases). The CDR3 sequence: CASSQSGGAGSTF. The CDR3, as DNA: TGTGCCAGCAGTCAAAGCGGGGGGGCCGGCTCCACCTTC.